This T cell receptor beta chain was obtained from a study of CD8+CD57+ T cells in acquired aplastic anemia. About the research overall: Healthy donor CD4+ samples were sequenced to a depth that averaged approximately 9.9 million reads. Whole-study results and caveats: Overlapping CD8+ CDR3 repertoires of patients and controls contained approximately 28 shared sequences.

With V trimmed by 6 bases and J by 6 bases, 13 bases remained unmatched. The germline CDR1 and CDR2 sequences are SGHAT and FQDESV (reference sequence). The CDR3 totals 17 residues. Comments on this clonotype: The antigen is undetermined.

Genomic DNA templated the TCR beta VDJ and CDR3 profiling. In TCRdb, the reads were re-called with MiXCR into one record per CDR3 protein. This sample has fewer than 150,000 distinct CDR3 sequences, with around 48% found just once. The V gene is TRBV11-1, the J gene TRBJ2-3; 12 positions agree with TRBD1. Material: sorted CD4+, CD8+, or CD8+CD57+ T cells (not recorded which) from PBMCs. The receptor's source is a human donor in good health, serving as a control. The CDR3 nucleotides read TGTGCCAGCAGACCTAGAATGGGACAGGGGGCGGGTGATACGCAGTATTTT. The encoded protein is CASRPRMGQGAGDTQYF.